Listed below are T cell receptor beta chains from one sample, sequenced in a study of beta chain features in type 1 diabetes. TCRdb's copy holds only in-frame clones and misses some; the assay was immunoSEQ multiplex PCR. In the table there are about 320,000 clones, 14% of which are singletons. Sequenced input: central memory CD4+ T cells from blood. The receptor source for this set is a man aged 25 to 40 in good health. The CDR3 runs from the conserved cysteine through the conserved F or W. The order of the fields is clone size, J gene, V gene, D gene, CDR3 DNA, CDR3 protein. The D gene is left open where the match is weak. Size tells how often a clone was seen (once, few, many) or the class of an expanded clone, and some rows leave it out.

clone_size: .; j_call: TRBJ2-1; v_call: TRBV7-7; d_call: .; cdr3_nt: TGTGCCAGCAGCTGGGGGGTCTCCTACAATGAGCAGTTCTTC; cdr3_aa: CASSWGVSYNEQFF
clone_size: .; j_call: TRBJ1-6; v_call: TRBV6-5; d_call: .; cdr3_nt: TGTGCCAGCAGTGATGAAAGGAGGAATTCACCCCTCCACTTT; cdr3_aa: CASSDERRNSPLHF
clone_size: .; j_call: TRBJ2-3; v_call: TRBV7-3; d_call: .; cdr3_nt: TGTGCCAGCAGCTTAACAGATACGCAGTATTTT; cdr3_aa: CASSLTDTQYF
clone_size: .; j_call: TRBJ2-1; v_call: TRBV5-6; d_call: .; cdr3_nt: TGTGCCAGCAGCTTTTGGGGGACCGTGCGAAATGAGCAGTTCTTC; cdr3_aa: CASSFWGTVRNEQFF
clone_size: .; j_call: TRBJ2-3; v_call: TRBV6-6; d_call: .; cdr3_nt: TGTGCCAGTAGGACTAATGGAATGACAGATACGCAGTATTTT; cdr3_aa: CASRTNGMTDTQYF
clone_size: few; j_call: TRBJ1-1; v_call: TRBV18; d_call: .; cdr3_nt: TGTGCCAGCTCTACCGGGGTGTTCGACACTGAAGCTTTCTTT; cdr3_aa: CASSTGVFDTEAFF
clone_size: few; j_call: TRBJ1-5; v_call: TRBV7-2; d_call: .; cdr3_nt: TGTGCCAGCAGCTTAGTCCCTGGCAATCAGCCCCAGCATTTT; cdr3_aa: CASSLVPGNQPQHF
clone_size: .; j_call: TRBJ2-2; v_call: TRBV6-6; d_call: .; cdr3_nt: TGTGCCAGCATTCTTCAGGGAGACACCGGGGAGCTGTTTTTT; cdr3_aa: CASILQGDTGELFF
clone_size: .; j_call: TRBJ2-5; v_call: TRBV5-1; d_call: .; cdr3_nt: TGCGCCAGCACCCTTGATGGTACAGAAGAGACCCAGTACTTC; cdr3_aa: CASTLDGTEETQYF
clone_size: .; j_call: TRBJ2-1; v_call: TRBV9; d_call: TRBD2; cdr3_nt: TGTGCCAGCAGCGTAGCGGGCCAGCGGGGGTACAATGAGCAGTTCTTC; cdr3_aa: CASSVAGQRGYNEQFF
clone_size: .; j_call: TRBJ2-5; v_call: TRBV6-1; d_call: .; cdr3_nt: TGTGCCAGTCAGGGCTCGGAGACCCAGTACTTC; cdr3_aa: CASQGSETQYF
clone_size: .; j_call: TRBJ2-1; v_call: TRBV5-4; d_call: .; cdr3_nt: TGTGCCAGCAGCTTGCCGGGGCGGGACAATGAGCAGTTCTTC; cdr3_aa: CASSLPGRDNEQFF
clone_size: .; j_call: TRBJ1-4; v_call: TRBV19; d_call: .; cdr3_nt: TGTGCCAGTAGTAGGGGCGACTCAACTAATGAAAAACTGTTTTTT; cdr3_aa: CASSRGDSTNEKLFF